This T cell receptor (beta chain) emerged from a study of cytomegalovirus exposure and HLA in healthy donors. Study details: Within an early data release were tens of millions of unique TCRs drawn from HLA-typed donors. Genetic ancestry analysis placed over 75% of the approximately 400 donors that were genotyped in the Caucasian-associated cluster. Study conclusions and caveats: Three CMV-associated chains proved CMV antigen-specific in vitro. An apparent linkage of common viral pathogens to several of the most significant clusters emerged in a later analysis.

Researchers ran the PCR with 60 Vbeta and 13 Jbeta primers. Using immunoSEQ multiplex PCR, the repertoire was profiled, and TCRdb retains in-frame clones only, with some absent. The sample has 100,000 to 150,000 clones; under 90% are singletons. Notes on this clone: What it recognizes is unknown.

Sequenced sample: PBMCs. The clonotype comes from a woman in her 40s in good health and CMV-seropositive.

CDR3 sequence reads: CASSSWGLRTGTSEQYF. As DNA, the CDR3 is TGTGCCAGCAGTTCGTGGGGCCTCAGGACAGGGACCTCCGAGCAGTACTTC. The rearrangement joins TRBV11-2 to TRBJ2-7, with 8 bases matching TRBD1. V shed 6 bases, J shed 6 bases, and the junction held 19 bases outside the gene matches. The CDR3 has 17 residues. The germline V gene encodes CDR1 SGHAT and CDR2 FQNNGV.